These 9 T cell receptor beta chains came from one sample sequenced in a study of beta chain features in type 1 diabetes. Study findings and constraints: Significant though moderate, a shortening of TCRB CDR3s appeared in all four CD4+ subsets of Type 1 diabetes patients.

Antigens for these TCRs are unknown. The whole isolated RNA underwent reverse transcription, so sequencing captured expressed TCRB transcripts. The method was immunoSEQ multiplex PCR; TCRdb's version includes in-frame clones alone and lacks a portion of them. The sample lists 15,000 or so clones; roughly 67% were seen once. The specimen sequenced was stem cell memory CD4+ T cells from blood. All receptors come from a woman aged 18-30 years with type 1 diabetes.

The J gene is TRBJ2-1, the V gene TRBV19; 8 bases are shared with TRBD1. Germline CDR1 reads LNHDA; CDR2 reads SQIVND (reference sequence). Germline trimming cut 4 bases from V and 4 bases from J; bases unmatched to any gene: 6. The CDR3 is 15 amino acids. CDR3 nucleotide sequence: TGTGCCAGTAGTACTCGACAGGGGATTTACAATGAGCAGTTCTTC. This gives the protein CASSTRQGIYNEQFF.

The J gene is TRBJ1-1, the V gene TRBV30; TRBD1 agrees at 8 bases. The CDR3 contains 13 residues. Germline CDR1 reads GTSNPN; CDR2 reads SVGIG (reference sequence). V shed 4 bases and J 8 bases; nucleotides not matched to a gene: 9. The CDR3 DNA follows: TGTGCCTGGACCCTCCAGGGGGCGAGGGAAGCTTTCTTT. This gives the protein CAWTLQGAREAFF.

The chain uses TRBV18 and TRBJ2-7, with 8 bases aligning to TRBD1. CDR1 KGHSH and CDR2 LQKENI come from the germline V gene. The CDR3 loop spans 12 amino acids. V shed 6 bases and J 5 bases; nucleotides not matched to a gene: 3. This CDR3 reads CASSPTGDEQYF. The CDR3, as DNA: TGTGCCAGCTCCCCGACAGGGGACGAGCAGTACTTC.

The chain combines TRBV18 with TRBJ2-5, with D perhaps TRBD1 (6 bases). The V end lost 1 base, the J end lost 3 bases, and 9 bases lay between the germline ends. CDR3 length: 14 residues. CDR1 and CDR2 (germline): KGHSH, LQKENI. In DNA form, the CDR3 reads TGTGCCAGCTCACCACAGGCAGGGGAAGAGACCCAGTACTTC. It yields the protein CASSPQAGEETQYF.

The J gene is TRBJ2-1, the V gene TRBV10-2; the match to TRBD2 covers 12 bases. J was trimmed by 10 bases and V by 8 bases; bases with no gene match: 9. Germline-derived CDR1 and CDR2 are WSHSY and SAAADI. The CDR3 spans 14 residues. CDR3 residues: CASGLAGGPREQFF. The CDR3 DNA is TGCGCCAGCGGGCTAGCGGGGGGGCCTAGGGAGCAGTTCTTC.

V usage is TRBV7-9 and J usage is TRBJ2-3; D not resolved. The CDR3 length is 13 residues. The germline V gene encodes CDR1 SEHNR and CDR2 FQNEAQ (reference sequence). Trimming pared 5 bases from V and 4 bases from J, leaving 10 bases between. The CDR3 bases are TGTGCCAGCAGCCTGCAAGGAGCAGATACGCAGTATTTT. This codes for CASSLQGADTQYF.

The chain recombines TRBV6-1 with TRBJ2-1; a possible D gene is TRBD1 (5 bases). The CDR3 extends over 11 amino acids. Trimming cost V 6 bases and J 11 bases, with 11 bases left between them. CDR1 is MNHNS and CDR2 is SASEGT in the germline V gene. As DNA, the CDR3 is TGTGCCAGCAGCTTCGCAGGGCAGCAGTTCTTC. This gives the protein CASSFAGQQFF.

CDR3 region: CASSLTAWAGNQPQHF. The CDR3 nucleotides are TGTGCCAGCAGCTTAACCGCCTGGGCTGGCAATCAGCCCCAGCATTTT. V usage is TRBV7-6 and J usage is TRBJ1-5; D is uncertain. This CDR3 has 16 amino acids. Trimming shortened V by 2 bases and J by 2 bases, and 13 bases separated the two germline ends. CDR1 is SGHVS and CDR2 is FNYEAQ in the germline V gene.

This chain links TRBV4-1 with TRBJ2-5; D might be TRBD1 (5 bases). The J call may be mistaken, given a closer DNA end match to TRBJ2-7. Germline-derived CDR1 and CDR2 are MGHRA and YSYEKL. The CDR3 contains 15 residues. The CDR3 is CASSQGQGASYEQYF. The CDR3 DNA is TGCGCCAGCAGCCAAGGTCAAGGGGCCTCCTACGAGCAGTACTTC.